One and the same sample provided the 24 T cell receptor beta chains below, sequenced in a study of OX40 agonist ivuxolimab in advanced cancers. The method was immunoSEQ multiplex PCR; TCRdb's version includes in-frame clones alone and lacks a portion of them. The table has more than 65,000 clones, over 75% seen once. Source: CD4+ or CD8+ T cells sorted from blood, taken in a trial of the OX40 agonist ivuxolimab. All receptors come from an adult with an advanced solid tumor such as melanoma, head and neck, liver or kidney cancer.

The chain combines TRBV2 with TRBJ2-7, with D hard to call. The V end was cut by 4 bases, the J end by 3 bases, with 13 bases between. Germline assignment: CDR1 SNHLY and CDR2 FYNNEI. The CDR3 consists of 14 residues. DNA for the CDR3: TGTGCCAGCAGTGTGAGGAGTGCCAGCTACGAGCAGTACTTC. Translation gives CASSVRSASYEQYF.

The V and J genes are TRBV13 and TRBJ2-3, with D unresolved. Trimming removed 3 bases from V and 4 bases from J, with 2 bases in between. The germline gives CDR1 PRHDT, CDR2 FYEKMQ (reference sequence). The CDR3 contains 11 residues. The CDR3 coding sequence is TGTGCCAGCAGCTTTTCAGATACGCAGTATTTT. As protein: CASSFSDTQYF.

This clone was seen a single time. This sequence joins TRBV7-2 and TRBJ2-5; weak D call: TRBD1 (6 bases). Per germline, CDR1 SGHTA and CDR2 FQGNSA. CDR3 length: 15 residues. The germline V and J ends were trimmed by 1 base and 5 bases, with 14 bases remaining between them. This chain's CDR3 is CASSLVQGPGETQYF. CDR3 coding DNA: TGTGCCAGCAGCTTAGTTCAGGGGCCTGGGGAGACCCAGTACTTC.

The chain uses TRBV10-3 and TRBJ2-3; unclear D gene. CDR3 length: 13 residues. Trimming took off 6 bases at V and 1 base at J, with 8 bases between the two ends. Germline loops: CDR1 ENHRY, CDR2 SYGVKD. The CDR3 here is CAISPMGTDTQYF. The CDR3 DNA reads as TGTGCCATCAGCCCAATGGGCACAGATACGCAGTATTTT.

This clone was seen only a few times. The gene calls are TRBV4-3 and TRBJ2-2; TRBD2 matches 10 bases. The CDR3 covers 17 residues. V lost 3 bases and J lost 3; bases outside the gene matches: 7. Germline V gene data show CDR1 as LGHNA and CDR2 as YSLEER. CDR3 region: CASSQGSGGLDTGELFF. For the CDR3, the DNA is TGCGCCAGCAGCCAGGGTAGCGGGGGGCTAGACACCGGGGAGCTGTTTTTT.

The V call is TRBV4-3, the J call TRBJ2-3, with 7 nucleotides matching TRBD1. In germline, CDR1 is LGHNA, CDR2 YSLEER. Trimming at V came to 1 base and at J to 2 bases, leaving 3 bases not matched to a gene. The CDR3 runs to 15 residues. CDR3 bases: TGCGCCAGCAGCCAAGCGGGACAGCCCACAGATACGCAGTATTTT. Translation gives CASSQAGQPTDTQYF.

This clone was counted between two and nine times. The J gene is TRBJ1-5, the V gene TRBV7-9, with a weak D call TRBD1 (6 bases). Between the trimmed V and J ends, which lost 1 base and 2 bases, there was a span of 12 bases. This CDR3 is 16 amino acids long. Germline V gives CDR1 SEHNR, CDR2 FQNEAQ (reference sequence). CDR3 amino acids: CASSLEGTTGNQPQHF. DNA for the CDR3: TGTGCCAGCAGCTTAGAGGGGACAACGGGCAATCAGCCCCAGCATTTT.

This clone was seen a single time. The CDR3 reads CASSKTRDNNEQFF. The DNA of the CDR3 is TGTGCCAGCAGCAAAACAAGGGACAACAATGAGCAGTTCTTC. The chain recombines TRBV21-1 with TRBJ2-1; TRBD1, the table's D call, was not compared with the DNA. TRBV21-1 has pseudogene status. The CDR3 has 14 amino acids.

The chain carries TRBV5-1 and TRBJ2-5; 11 bases are a match to TRBD2. CDR3 size: 15 residues. The J segment lost 5 bases and the V segment lost 3 bases, leaving 6 bases of the junction unmatched. Germline V lookup: CDR1 SGHRS, CDR2 YFSETQ. CDR3 protein: CASSSLAGGVETQYF. The DNA of the CDR3 is TGCGCCAGCAGCTCTCTAGCGGGGGGAGTGGAGACCCAGTACTTC.

The gene calls are TRBV14 and TRBJ2-1; maybe TRBD2 (6 bases). The germline V and J ends were trimmed by 4 bases and 5 bases, with 18 bases remaining between them. There are 16 residues in the CDR3. Germline CDR1 and CDR2: SGHDN and FVKESK. CDR3: CASSPFLGGNNNEQFF. The DNA for the CDR3 is TGTGCCAGCAGCCCCTTTCTAGGCGGGAACAACAATGAGCAGTTCTTC.

The chain links TRBV30 to TRBJ1-6; 7 bases agree with TRBD1. J gave up 6 bases and V 5 bases, and 10 bases lay outside the gene matches. This CDR3 spans 15 amino acids. Germline V gene lookup returns CDR1 GTSNPN and CDR2 SVGIG (reference sequence). CDR3 loop: CAWETTGTANSPLHF. DNA of the CDR3: TGTGCCTGGGAAACGACCGGGACAGCTAATTCACCCCTCCACTTT.

The chain employs TRBV6-6 and TRBJ1-1; D is possibly TRBD1 (5 bases). CDR1 and CDR2 (germline): MNHNY, SVGAGI (reference sequence). V lost 6 bases and J lost 6, with 17 bases in between. The CDR3 consists of 14 residues. CDR3 bases: TGTGCCAGCAGCCGACTCGGGGGGAGGGCTGAAGCTTTCTTT. Its translation is CASSRLGGRAEAFF.

The chain is built from TRBV15 and TRBJ1-6, with TRBD1 as a possible D gene (5 bases). The CDR3 length is 15 residues. The V gene's germline CDR1 is LNHNV and CDR2 YYDKDF (reference sequence). Between the trimmed V and J ends, which lost 1 base and 11 bases, there was a span of 15 bases. CDR3 coding DNA: TGTGCCACCAGCAGAGGGAGGGACGGAAGAACACCCCTCCACTTT. It yields the protein CATSRGRDGRTPLHF.

The chain carries TRBV5-4 and TRBJ2-5, with TRBD2 matching over 7 bases. Unmatched junction bases numbered 18, after V lost 4 bases and J lost 3 bases. There are 18 residues in the CDR3. Germline-derived CDR1 and CDR2 are SGHNT and YYREEE (reference sequence). The CDR3 region is CASSQTGGEGVLKETQYF. In DNA form, the CDR3 reads TGTGCCAGCAGCCAAACTGGGGGGGAGGGAGTTCTCAAAGAGACCCAGTACTTC.

The chain carries TRBV6-4 and TRBJ1-2, with a weak D call TRBD1 (6 bases). The CDR3 has 14 residues. Germline values: CDR1 MRHNA, CDR2 SNTAGT. The ends were cut back, 5 bases at V and 5 bases at J, with 15 bases in the middle. The CDR3, as DNA: TGTGCCAGCAGTCCGGCCGGGACAAATTATGGCTACACCTTC. Amino acids: CASSPAGTNYGYTF.

V and J are TRBV6-5 and TRBJ2-5, with 9 bases identical to TRBD2. Germline-derived CDR1 and CDR2 are MNHEY and SVGAGI. J gave up 2 bases and V 6 bases, and 4 bases lay outside the gene matches. The CDR3 consists of 14 residues. The CDR3 spells CASSLAGLQETQYF. The CDR3 nucleotides are TGTGCCAGCAGCCTAGCGGGATTACAAGAGACCCAGTACTTC.

The rearrangement joins TRBV27 to TRBJ2-5, with 9 positions matching TRBD1. The trim removed 6 bases at V and 4 bases at J, leaving 6 bases unmatched. Per germline, CDR1 MNHEY and CDR2 SMNVEV (reference sequence). This CDR3 comprises 14 residues. CDR3 region: CASRTGGRGETQYF. CDR3 coding DNA: TGTGCCAGCAGGACAGGGGGTCGAGGAGAGACCCAGTACTTC.

This chain connects TRBV20-1 to TRBJ1-1; tentatively, D is TRBD1 (5 bases). CDR1 is DFQATT, CDR2 SNEGSKA, per germline (reference sequence). Trimming shortened V by 4 bases and J by 11 bases, and 14 bases separated the two germline ends. This CDR3 contains 11 residues. CDR3 in amino acids: CSANPIRVAFF. CDR3 in DNA: TGCAGTGCTAATCCCATCAGGGTCGCTTTCTTT.

This chain connects TRBV18 to TRBJ1-1; 9 nucleotides agree with TRBD1. The junction had 5 bases not matched to a gene; V was cut back by 2 bases and J by 4 bases. The CDR3 covers 15 residues. Germline loops: CDR1 KGHSH, CDR2 LQKENI. The CDR3 reads CASSPGTGQSTEAFF. CDR3 nucleotides: TGTGCCAGCTCACCAGGGACAGGGCAATCCACTGAAGCTTTCTTT.

The V gene is TRBV18, the J gene TRBJ1-5; no definite D call. This CDR3 spans 16 amino acids. CDR1 is KGHSH, CDR2 LQKENI, per germline. Trimming cost V 3 bases and J 6 bases, with 18 bases left between them. The CDR3 DNA is TGTGCCAGCTCACCCGCCGGGCCCCCCGAGATTCAGCCCCAGCATTTT. Translating it yields CASSPAGPPEIQPQHF.

The J gene is TRBJ2-5, the V gene TRBV28; 13 nucleotides line up with TRBD2. This CDR3 contains 17 residues. With 2 bases clipped from V and 5 bases from J, the junction kept 8 bases outside the gene matches. CDR1 and CDR2 (germline): MDHEN, SYDVKM. The CDR3 loop reads CASSLRSLAGGRETQYF. CDR3 coding DNA: TGTGCCAGCAGTTTACGTTCACTAGCGGGGGGGAGGGAGACCCAGTACTTC.

V usage is TRBV9 and J usage is TRBJ2-5; TRBD1 is a possible D gene (7 bases). Trimming took off 0 bases at V and 2 bases at J, with 11 bases between the two ends. Germline-derived CDR1 and CDR2 are SGDLS and YYNGEE. This CDR3 has 15 residues. The CDR3 loop reads CASSVGQGGQETQYF. CDR3 in DNA: TGTGCCAGCAGCGTAGGGCAGGGGGGACAAGAGACCCAGTACTTC.

The chain links TRBV27 to TRBJ1-5; 8 bases line up with TRBD1. V shed 7 bases and J 0 bases; nucleotides not matched to a gene: 8. CDR3 length: 16 residues. CDR1 and CDR2 from the germline V gene are MNHEY and SMNVEV (reference sequence). The CDR3 loop is CASKDRGRDSNQPQHF. CDR3 coding DNA: TGTGCCAGCAAAGACAGGGGAAGGGATAGCAATCAGCCCCAGCATTTT.

The chain has TRBV5-1 and TRBJ1-4; maybe TRBD1 (5 bases). Trimming shortened V by 1 base and J by 4 bases, and 14 bases separated the two germline ends. From germline, CDR1 is SGHRS and CDR2 YFSETQ. The CDR3 is made up of 16 amino acids. CDR3 in DNA: TGCGCCAGCAGCTTGCATGATGCAGGGTATAATGAAAAACTGTTTTTT. It yields the protein CASSLHDAGYNEKLFF.